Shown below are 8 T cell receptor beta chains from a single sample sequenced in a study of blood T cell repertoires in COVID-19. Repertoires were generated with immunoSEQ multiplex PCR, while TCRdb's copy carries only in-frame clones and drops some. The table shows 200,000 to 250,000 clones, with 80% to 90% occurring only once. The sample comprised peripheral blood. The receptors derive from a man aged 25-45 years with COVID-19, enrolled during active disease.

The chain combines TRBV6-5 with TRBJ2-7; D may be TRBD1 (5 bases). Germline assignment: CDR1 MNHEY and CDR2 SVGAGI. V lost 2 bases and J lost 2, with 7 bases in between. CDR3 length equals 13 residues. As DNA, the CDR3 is TGTGCCAGCAGTTACCACAGGACCTACGAGCAGTACTTC. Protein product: CASSYHRTYEQYF.

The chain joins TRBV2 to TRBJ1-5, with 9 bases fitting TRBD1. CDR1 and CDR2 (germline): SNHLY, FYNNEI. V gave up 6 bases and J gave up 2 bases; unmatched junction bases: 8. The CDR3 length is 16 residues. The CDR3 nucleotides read TGTGCCAGCAGCCGTAGGACAGGGGACGGCAATCAGCCCCAGCATTTT. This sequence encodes CASSRRTGDGNQPQHF.

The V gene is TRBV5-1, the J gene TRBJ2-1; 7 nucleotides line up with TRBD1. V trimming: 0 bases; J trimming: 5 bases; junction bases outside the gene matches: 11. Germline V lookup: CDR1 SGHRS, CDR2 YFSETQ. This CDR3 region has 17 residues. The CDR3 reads CASSLANGGQTDNEQFF. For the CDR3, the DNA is TGCGCCAGCAGCTTGGCAAATGGGGGACAGACCGACAATGAGCAGTTCTTC.

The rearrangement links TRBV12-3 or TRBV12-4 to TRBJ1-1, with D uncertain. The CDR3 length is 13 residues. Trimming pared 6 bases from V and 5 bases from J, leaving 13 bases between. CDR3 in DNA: TGTGCCAGCAGCCCTCCGTGGAGAACTGAAGCTTTCTTT. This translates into CASSPPWRTEAFF.

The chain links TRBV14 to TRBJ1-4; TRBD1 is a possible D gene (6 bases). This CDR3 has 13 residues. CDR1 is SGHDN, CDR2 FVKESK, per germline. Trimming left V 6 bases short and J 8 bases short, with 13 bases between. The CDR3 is CASRRQGNEKLFF. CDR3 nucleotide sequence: TGTGCCAGCAGACGGCAGGGGAACGAAAAACTGTTTTTT.

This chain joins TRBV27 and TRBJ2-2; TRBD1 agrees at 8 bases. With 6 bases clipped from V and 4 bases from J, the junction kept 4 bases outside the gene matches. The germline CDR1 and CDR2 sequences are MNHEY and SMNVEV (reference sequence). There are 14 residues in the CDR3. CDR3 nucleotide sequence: TGTGCCAGCAGCCAGGGGGCGCTCACCGGGGAGCTGTTTTTT. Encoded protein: CASSQGALTGELFF.

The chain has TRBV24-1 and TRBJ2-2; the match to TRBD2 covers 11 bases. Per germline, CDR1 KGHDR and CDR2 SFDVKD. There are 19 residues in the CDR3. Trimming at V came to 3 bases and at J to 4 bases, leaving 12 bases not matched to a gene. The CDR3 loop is CATSDPPGTSGRFTGELFF. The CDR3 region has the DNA TGTGCCACCAGTGATCCGCCGGGCACTAGCGGGAGATTCACCGGGGAGCTGTTTTTT.

CDR3 residues: CASSLGRGSSYEQYF. The CDR3 DNA sequence: TGTGCCAGCAGCTTAGGCAGGGGAAGCTCCTACGAGCAGTACTTC. The V call is TRBV7-6, the J call TRBJ2-7; perhaps TRBD1 as D (6 bases). This CDR3 region has 15 residues. Germline CDR1 SGHVS, CDR2 FNYEAQ. The V end was cut by 1 base, the J end by 0 bases, with 10 bases between.